This T cell receptor (beta chain) was obtained from a study of blood T cell repertoires in COVID-19. About the research overall: Sources were T cells, B-cell-depleted T cells, or PBMCs; the material itself was cDNA or gDNA.

This clone has just a few counts. The method was immunoSEQ multiplex PCR; TCRdb's version includes in-frame clones alone and lacks a portion of them. This sample has approximately 160,000 clones, with more than 60% found just once. Trimming cost V 2 bases and J 5 bases; bases outside gene matches: 5. CDR3 size: 17 residues. Germline CDR1 reads MNHEY; CDR2 reads SVGEGT. The sequenced sample consisted of peripheral blood. The sequence was obtained from a man between 65 and 80 years old with acute or convalescent COVID-19. The chain combines TRBV6-2 or TRBV6-3 with TRBJ2-2, with TRBD2 matching over 13 bases. For the CDR3, the DNA is TGTGCCAGCAGTTACCCCCTACTAGCGGGGGGGACCGGGGAGCTGTTTTTT. This codes for CASSYPLLAGGTGELFF.